Below are 10 T cell receptor beta chains sequenced from a single sample in a study of OX40 agonist ivuxolimab in advanced cancers. Measured with immunoSEQ multiplex PCR; TCRdb has only the in-frame clones, and not every one. The sample lists 70,000 to 80,000 clones, around 89% occurring once. Sequenced material: CD4+ or CD8+ T cells sorted from blood, taken in a trial of the OX40 agonist ivuxolimab. Receptor source: an adult with an advanced solid tumor such as melanoma, head and neck, liver or kidney cancer.

The gene calls are TRBV7-2 and TRBJ1-4; D not certain. CDR3 length equals 15 residues. Trimming stripped 4 bases from V and 1 base from J, with 10 bases between. Germline assignment: CDR1 SGHTA and CDR2 FQGNSA. Here the CDR3 reads CASSSDPLTNEKLFF. The DNA of the CDR3 is TGTGCCAGCAGCTCCGACCCTTTAACTAATGAAAAACTGTTTTTT.

This clone has more than one count but fewer than ten. The chain combines TRBV6-1 with TRBJ1-1; D uncertain. Germline V lookup: CDR1 MNHNS, CDR2 SASEGT. The CDR3 is 12 residues long. Trimming stripped 2 bases from V and 10 bases from J, with 11 bases between. CDR3 bases: TGTGCCAGCAGTGAACAATATCGTCCAGCTTTCTTT. Residues: CASSEQYRPAFF.

This chain joins TRBV4-1 and TRBJ2-5; TRBD1 matches 7 bases. J lost 2 bases, V lost 1 base, and 7 bases had no gene match. There are 16 residues in the CDR3. Germline V lookup: CDR1 MGHRA, CDR2 YSYEKL. The CDR3 region has the DNA TGCGCCAGCAGCCAAGCCCCGGGACAGAGACAAGAGACCCAGTACTTC. This encodes CASSQAPGQRQETQYF.

The rearrangement links TRBV2 to TRBJ2-6, with 10 bases that match TRBD2. CDR3 size: 15 residues. The ends lost 6 bases at V and 10 bases at J; junction bases unmatched: 9. Germline CDR1 is SNHLY and CDR2 is FYNNEI. The chain's CDR3 is CASSRTSGGKNVLTF. The CDR3 nucleotides are TGTGCCAGCAGCCGGACTAGCGGAGGCAAAAACGTCCTGACTTTC.

This chain uses TRBV5-1 with TRBJ2-7; 8 bases agree with TRBD2. Germline loops: CDR1 SGHRS, CDR2 YFSETQ. J gave up 6 bases and V 0 bases, and 8 bases lay outside the gene matches. CDR3 length equals 15 residues. DNA for the CDR3: TGCGCCAGCAGCTTGGATGGCGGGAGGTTAGCCGAGCAGTACTTC. Translated, it gives CASSLDGGRLAEQYF. The whole variable domain, filled in from reference TRBV5-1 and TRBJ2-7, reads KAGVTQTPRYLIKTRGQQVTLSCSPISGHRSVSWYQQTPGQGLQFLFEYFSETQRNKGNFPGRFSGRQFSNSRSEMNVSTLELGDSALYLCASSLDGGRLAEQYFGPGTRLTVT.

V usage is TRBV9 and J usage is TRBJ2-5, with a tentative D call TRBD2 (6 bases). The CDR3 sequence is 14 residues long. Germline values: CDR1 SGDLS, CDR2 YYNGEE. Trimming took 4 bases from V and 5 from J, leaving 15 bases between them. CDR3 coding DNA: TGTGCCAGCAGCCCAGGTGGAGGGAGGGAGACCCAGTACTTC. This translates into CASSPGGGRETQYF.

The chain links TRBV19 to TRBJ1-2, with TRBD1 identical over 9 bases. This CDR3 has 14 amino acids. After removal of 4 bases from V and 1 base from J, the junction contained 1 base not matched to a gene. From germline, CDR1 is LNHDA and CDR2 SQIVND (reference sequence). The DNA for the CDR3 is TGTGCCAGTAGTAAGGGACAGGGTAACTATGGCTACACCTTC. Its translation: CASSKGQGNYGYTF.

V gene TRBV28 combines with J gene TRBJ1-5; D is ambiguous. The germline V gene encodes CDR1 MDHEN and CDR2 SYDVKM. This CDR3 spans 13 amino acids. Trimming cost V 7 bases and J 9 bases, with 16 bases left between them. The CDR3 loop is CASTGEVSPPQHF. Written as DNA, the CDR3 is TGTGCCAGCACCGGGGAGGTCAGCCCGCCCCAGCATTTT.

The chain joins TRBV10-3 to TRBJ2-7, with 8 positions matching TRBD2. In germline, CDR1 is ENHRY, CDR2 SYGVKD. The CDR3 covers 11 residues. V trimming: 11 bases; J trimming: 5 bases; junction bases outside the gene matches: 5. CDR3 amino acids: CAPSGGNEQYF. The CDR3 nucleotides read TGTGCCCCGAGCGGGGGCAACGAGCAGTACTTC.

The rearrangement uses TRBV5-1 and TRBJ2-1; D gene uncertain. Trimming stripped 5 bases from V and 0 bases from J, with 6 bases between. From germline, CDR1 is SGHRS and CDR2 YFSETQ. The CDR3 contains 13 residues. The CDR3 sequence is CASRESSYNEQFF. The CDR3 DNA reads as TGCGCCAGCAGGGAAAGCTCCTACAATGAGCAGTTCTTC.